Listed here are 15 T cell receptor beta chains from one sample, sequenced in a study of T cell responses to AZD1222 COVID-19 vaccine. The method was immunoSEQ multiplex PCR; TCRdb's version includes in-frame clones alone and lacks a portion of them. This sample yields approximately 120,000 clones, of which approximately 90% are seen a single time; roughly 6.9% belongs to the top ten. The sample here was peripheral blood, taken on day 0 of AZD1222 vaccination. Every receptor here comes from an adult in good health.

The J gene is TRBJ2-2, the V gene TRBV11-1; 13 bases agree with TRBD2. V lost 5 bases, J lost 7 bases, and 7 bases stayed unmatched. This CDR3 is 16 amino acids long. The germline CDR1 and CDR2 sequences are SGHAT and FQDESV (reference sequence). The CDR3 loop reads CASSPRTSGSYGELFF. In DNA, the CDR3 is TGTGCCAGCAGCCCGAGGACTAGCGGGAGCTACGGGGAGCTGTTTTTT.

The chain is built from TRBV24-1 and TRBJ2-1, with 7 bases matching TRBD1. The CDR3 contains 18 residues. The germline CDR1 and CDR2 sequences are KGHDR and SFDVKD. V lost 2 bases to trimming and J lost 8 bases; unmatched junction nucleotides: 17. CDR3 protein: CATSDSRNQGVQMDEQFF. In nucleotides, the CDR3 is TGTGCCACCAGTGATTCCCGGAACCAGGGGGTGCAAATGGATGAGCAGTTCTTC.

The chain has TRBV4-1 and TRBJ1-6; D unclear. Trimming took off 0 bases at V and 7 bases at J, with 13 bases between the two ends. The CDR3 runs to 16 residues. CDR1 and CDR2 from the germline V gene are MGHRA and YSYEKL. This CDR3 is CASSQDFRGFNSPLHF. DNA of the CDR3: TGCGCCAGCAGCCAAGATTTTCGGGGATTCAATTCACCCCTCCACTTT.

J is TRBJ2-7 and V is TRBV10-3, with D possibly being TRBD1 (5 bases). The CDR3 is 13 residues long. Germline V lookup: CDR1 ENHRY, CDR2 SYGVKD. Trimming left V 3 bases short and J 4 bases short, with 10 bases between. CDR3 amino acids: CAISESGSYEQYF. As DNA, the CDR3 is TGTGCCATCAGTGAATCAGGGTCGTACGAGCAGTACTTC.

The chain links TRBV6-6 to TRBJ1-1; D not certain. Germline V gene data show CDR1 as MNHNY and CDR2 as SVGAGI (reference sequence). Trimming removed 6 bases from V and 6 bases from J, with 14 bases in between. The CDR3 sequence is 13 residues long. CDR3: CASSSHEQAEAFF. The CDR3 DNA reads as TGTGCCAGCAGCTCTCACGAACAAGCTGAAGCTTTCTTT.

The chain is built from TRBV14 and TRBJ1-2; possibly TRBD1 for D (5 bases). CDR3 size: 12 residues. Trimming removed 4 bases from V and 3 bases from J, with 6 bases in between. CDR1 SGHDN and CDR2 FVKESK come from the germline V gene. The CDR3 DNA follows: TGTGCCAGCAGCCTGGGGCACTATGGCTACACCTTC. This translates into CASSLGHYGYTF.

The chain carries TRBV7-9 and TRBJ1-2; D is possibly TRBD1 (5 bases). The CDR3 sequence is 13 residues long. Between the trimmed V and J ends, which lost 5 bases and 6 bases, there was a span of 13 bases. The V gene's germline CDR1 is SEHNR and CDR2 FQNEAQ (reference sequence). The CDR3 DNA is TGTGCCAGCAGCGCCCGGGGGGTGGATGGCTACACCTTC. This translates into CASSARGVDGYTF.

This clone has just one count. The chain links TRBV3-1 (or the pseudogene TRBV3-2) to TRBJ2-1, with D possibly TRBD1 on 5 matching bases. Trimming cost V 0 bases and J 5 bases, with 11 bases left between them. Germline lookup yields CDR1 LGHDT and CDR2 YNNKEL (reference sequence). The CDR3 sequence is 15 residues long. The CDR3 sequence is CASSQDPQVHNEQFF. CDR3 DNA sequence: TGTGCCAGCAGCCAAGATCCACAGGTCCACAATGAGCAGTTCTTC.

The CDR3 sequence is CASSHTGSGELFF. Written as DNA, the CDR3 is TGTGCCAGCAGCCACACAGGGTCCGGGGAGCTGTTTTTT. The chain carries TRBV3-1 (or the pseudogene TRBV3-2) and TRBJ2-2; tentatively, D is TRBD1 (6 bases). Trimming left V 3 bases short and J 6 bases short, with 8 bases between. The CDR3 is 13 residues long. The germline V gene has CDR1 LGHDT and CDR2 YNNKEL (reference sequence).

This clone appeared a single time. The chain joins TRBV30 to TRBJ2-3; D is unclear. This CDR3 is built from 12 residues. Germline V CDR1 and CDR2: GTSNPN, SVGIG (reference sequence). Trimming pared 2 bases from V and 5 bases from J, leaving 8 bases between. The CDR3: CAWSLGGDTQYF. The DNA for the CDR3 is TGTGCCTGGAGTTTGGGTGGAGATACGCAGTATTTT.

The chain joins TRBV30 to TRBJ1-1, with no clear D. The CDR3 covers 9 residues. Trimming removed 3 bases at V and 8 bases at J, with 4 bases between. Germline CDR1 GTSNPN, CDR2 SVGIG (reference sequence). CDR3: CAWSREAFF. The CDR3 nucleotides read TGTGCCTGGAGCCGCGAAGCTTTCTTT.

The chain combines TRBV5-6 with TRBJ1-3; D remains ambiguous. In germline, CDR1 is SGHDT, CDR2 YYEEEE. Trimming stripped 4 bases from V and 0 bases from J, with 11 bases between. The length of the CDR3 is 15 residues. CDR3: CASSPLDRSGNTIYF. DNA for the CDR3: TGTGCCAGCAGCCCTCTAGACCGCTCTGGAAACACCATATATTTT.

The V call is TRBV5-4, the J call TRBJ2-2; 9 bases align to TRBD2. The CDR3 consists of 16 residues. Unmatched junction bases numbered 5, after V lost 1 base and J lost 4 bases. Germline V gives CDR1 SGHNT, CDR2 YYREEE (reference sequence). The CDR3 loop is CASSLIAGGGTGELFF. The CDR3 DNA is TGTGCCAGCAGCTTGATCGCGGGAGGGGGCACCGGGGAGCTGTTTTTT. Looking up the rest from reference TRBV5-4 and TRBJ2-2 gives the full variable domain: ETGVTQSPTHLIKTRGQQVTLRCSSQSGHNTVSWYQQALGQGPQFIFQYYREEENGRGNFPPRFSGLQFPNYSSELNVNALELDDSALYLCASSLIAGGGTGELFFGEGSRLTVL.

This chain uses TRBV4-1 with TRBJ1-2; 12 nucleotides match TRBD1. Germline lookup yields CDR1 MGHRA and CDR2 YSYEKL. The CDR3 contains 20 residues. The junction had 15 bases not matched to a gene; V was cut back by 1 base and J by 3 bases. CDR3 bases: TGCGCCAGCAGCCAAGGCGCCGGGGGACAGGGGGCAAATTTACACTATGGCTACACCTTC. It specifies CASSQGAGGQGANLHYGYTF.

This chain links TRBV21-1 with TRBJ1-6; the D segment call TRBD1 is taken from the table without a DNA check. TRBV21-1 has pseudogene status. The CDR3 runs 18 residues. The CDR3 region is CASSKPPWTGCDNSPLHF. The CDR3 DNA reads TGTGCCAGCAGCAAGCCCCCCTGGACAGGGTGTGATAATTCACCCCTCCACTTT.